The 12 T cell receptor beta chains below come from one sample, sequenced in a study of cytomegalovirus exposure and HLA in healthy donors. Profiling relied on immunoSEQ multiplex PCR, and the TCRdb table lists in-frame clones only, not all of them. The sample carries 250,000 to 400,000 clones, approximately 88% recorded once. Specimen: PBMCs. Receptor source: a man in his thirties or forties in good health and CMV-seronegative.

This chain joins TRBV6-1 and TRBJ1-3; D perhaps matches TRBD1 (6 bases). This CDR3 comprises 16 residues. V was cut by 1 base and J by 4 bases, with 14 bases left in between. The germline CDR1 and CDR2 sequences are MNHNS and SASEGT. DNA of the CDR3: TGTGCCAGCAGTGAAGACGCGGGGGGCTCAGGAAACACCATATATTTT. Protein: CASSEDAGGSGNTIYF.

This rearrangement joins TRBV5-1 to TRBJ2-3; 7 bases line up with TRBD1. V shed 0 bases, J shed 6 bases, and the junction held 13 bases outside the gene matches. This CDR3 has 17 amino acids. Germline V gives CDR1 SGHRS, CDR2 YFSETQ. CDR3 sequence: CASSLDGAGGAWDTQYF. In DNA form, the CDR3 reads TGCGCCAGCAGCTTGGATGGCGCAGGGGGAGCATGGGATACGCAGTATTTT.

CDR3 sequence (DNA): TGTGCCAGCAGCGTATCTAGTAAGGGGAATGAGCAGTTCTTC. Its protein is CASSVSSKGNEQFF. J is TRBJ2-1 and V is TRBV9; possible D gene TRBD1, 5 bases. Trimming stripped 1 base from V and 7 bases from J, with 12 bases between. Germline V lookup: CDR1 SGDLS, CDR2 YYNGEE. The CDR3 spans 14 residues.

This clone is medium-sized. The chain uses TRBV4-2 and TRBJ2-7; 7 positions agree with TRBD1. The CDR3 length is 16 residues. The trim removed 0 bases at V and 1 base at J, leaving 6 bases unmatched. Germline assignment: CDR1 LGHNA and CDR2 YNFKEQ. The DNA of the CDR3 is TGTGCCAGCAGCCAAGATAACGCAGGGGGTTCCTACGAGCAGTACTTC. Its protein is CASSQDNAGGSYEQYF.

The chain uses TRBV6-5 and TRBJ1-4; 9 bases match TRBD1. Trimming cost V 4 bases and J 8 bases; bases outside gene matches: 8. In germline, CDR1 is MNHEY, CDR2 SVGAGI. This CDR3 is built from 15 residues. CDR3 bases: TGTGCCAGCAGTTCCCTACAGGGGGCTGTAGAAAAACTGTTTTTT. Translation: CASSSLQGAVEKLFF.

J is TRBJ1-1 and V is TRBV5-4, with 8 bases lining up with TRBD1. From germline, CDR1 is SGHNT and CDR2 YYREEE (reference sequence). The CDR3 spans 16 residues. Trimming at V came to 0 bases and at J to 0 bases, leaving 4 bases not matched to a gene. The CDR3 nucleotides read TGTGCCAGCAGCTTGGGGACAGGGAACATGAACACTGAAGCTTTCTTT. Protein sequence: CASSLGTGNMNTEAFF. Looking up the rest from reference TRBV5-4 and TRBJ1-1 gives the full variable domain: ETGVTQSPTHLIKTRGQQVTLRCSSQSGHNTVSWYQQALGQGPQFIFQYYREEENGRGNFPPRFSGLQFPNYSSELNVNALELDDSALYLCASSLGTGNMNTEAFFGQGTRLTVV.

The chain recombines TRBV14 with TRBJ2-5; 7 nucleotides match TRBD1. The CDR3 runs 16 residues. Germline V gene lookup returns CDR1 SGHDN and CDR2 FVKESK. Trimming took 1 base from V and 4 from J; bases not matched to a gene: 9. CDR3 sequence reads: CASSQGGRGRGETQYF. CDR3 DNA: TGTGCCAGCAGCCAAGGGGGAAGGGGGCGCGGAGAGACCCAGTACTTC.

J is TRBJ2-5 and V is TRBV19, with 12 positions matching TRBD2. Trimming removed 4 bases from V and 3 bases from J; junction bases left unmatched: 3. The CDR3 consists of 15 residues. From germline, CDR1 is LNHDA and CDR2 SQIVND (reference sequence). The CDR3 coding sequence is TGTGCCAGTAGTACTAGCGGGGGGGCTGAAGAGACCCAGTACTTC. This sequence encodes CASSTSGGAEETQYF.

The chain couples TRBV6-6 to TRBJ2-5; TRBD1 might be the D (5 bases). The CDR3 totals 11 residues. Trimming removed 5 bases at V and 13 bases at J, with 14 bases between. CDR1 MNHNY and CDR2 SVGAGI come from the germline V gene (reference sequence). The CDR3 DNA follows: TGTGCCAGCAGTGAGGACATTCCCGTGTACTTC. Translation: CASSEDIPVYF.

The chain's CDR3 is CASSYSESSYNSPLHF. CDR3 nucleotides: TGTGCCAGCAGTTACTCCGAGAGCTCCTATAATTCACCCCTCCACTTT. The chain combines TRBV6-5 with TRBJ1-6; D remains unclear. Per the germline V gene, CDR1 is MNHEY and CDR2 is SVGAGI. This CDR3 is built from 16 residues. V was trimmed by 0 bases and J by 0 bases, leaving 6 bases between them.

The chain recombines TRBV18 with TRBJ1-5; D perhaps matches TRBD1 (5 bases). In germline, CDR1 is KGHSH, CDR2 LQKENI. This CDR3 region has 16 residues. Trimming shortened V by 2 bases and J by 0 bases, and 11 bases separated the two germline ends. The chain's CDR3 is CASSPDTGHSNQPQHF. CDR3 DNA sequence: TGTGCCAGCTCACCAGATACAGGTCATAGCAATCAGCCCCAGCATTTT.

This clone was found a few times. This chain links TRBV12-5 with TRBJ2-2, with 8 bases identical to TRBD2. V was pared by 3 bases and J by 1 base, with 1 base of the junction left unmatched. The germline V gene encodes CDR1 LGHNT and CDR2 FRNRAP. There are 15 residues in the CDR3. The CDR3 sequence is CASGFSGENTGELFF. DNA of the CDR3: TGTGCTAGTGGTTTTAGCGGGGAGAACACCGGGGAGCTGTTTTTT. Filled out from reference TRBV12-5 and TRBJ2-2, the complete variable domain reads DARVTQTPRHKVTEMGQEVTMRCQPILGHNTVFWYRQTMMQGLELLAYFRNRAPLDDSGMPKDRFSAEMPDATLATLKIQPSEPRDSAVYFCASGFSGENTGELFFGEGSRLTVL.